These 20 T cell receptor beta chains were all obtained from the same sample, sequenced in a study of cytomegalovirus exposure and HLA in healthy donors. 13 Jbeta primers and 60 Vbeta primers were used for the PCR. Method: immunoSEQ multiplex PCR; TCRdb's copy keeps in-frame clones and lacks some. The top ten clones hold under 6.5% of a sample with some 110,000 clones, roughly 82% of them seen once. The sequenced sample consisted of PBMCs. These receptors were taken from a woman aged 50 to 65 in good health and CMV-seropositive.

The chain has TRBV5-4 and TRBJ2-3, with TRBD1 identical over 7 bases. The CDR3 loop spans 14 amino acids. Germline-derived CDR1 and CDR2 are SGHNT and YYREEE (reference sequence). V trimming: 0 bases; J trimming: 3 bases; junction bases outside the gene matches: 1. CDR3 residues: CASSLDRGTDTQYF. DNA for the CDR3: TGTGCCAGCAGCTTGGACAGGGGTACAGATACGCAGTATTTT.

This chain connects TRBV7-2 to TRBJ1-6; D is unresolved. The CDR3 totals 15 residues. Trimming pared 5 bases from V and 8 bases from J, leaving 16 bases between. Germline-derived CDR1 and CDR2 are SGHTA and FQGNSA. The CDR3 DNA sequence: TGTGCCAGCAGCCCGGCGGCGGTGTGGGATTCACCCCTCCACTTT. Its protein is CASSPAAVWDSPLHF.

The CDR3 region has the DNA TGCAGCGTTGACGGTAGGAGTCAGGGGGATGAGCAGTTCTTC. It encodes CSVDGRSQGDEQFF. The genes are TRBV29-1 and TRBJ2-1; 7 nucleotides line up with TRBD1. This CDR3 comprises 14 residues. CDR1 is SQVTM and CDR2 is ANQGSEA in the germline V gene. The V gene end was trimmed by 3 bases and the J gene end by 8 bases; junction bases not matched to a gene: 10.

As DNA, the CDR3 is TGCGCCAGCAGCTTGGCCGGGGTAGGGGGTGGAGAGCAGTTCTTC. Its protein is CASSLAGVGGGEQFF. The genes are TRBV5-1 and TRBJ2-1, with TRBD1 as a possible D gene (6 bases). This CDR3 region has 15 residues. Looked up from germline, CDR1 is SGHRS and CDR2 is YFSETQ. Trimming removed 0 bases from V and 10 bases from J, with 17 bases in between.

CDR3 residues: CASSIGGGGDQPQHF. The CDR3 DNA reads as TGTGCCAGTAGTATTGGAGGAGGGGGGGATCAGCCCCAGCATTTT. This chain uses TRBV19 with TRBJ1-5, with a tentative D call TRBD1 (6 bases). The CDR3 runs to 15 residues. The V end lost 3 bases, the J end lost 5 bases, and 14 bases lay between the germline ends. Germline loops: CDR1 LNHDA, CDR2 SQIVND (reference sequence). The full variable domain, completed using reference TRBV19 and TRBJ1-5, is DGGITQSPKYLFRKEGQNVTLSCEQNLNHDAMYWYRQDPGQGLRLIYYSQIVNDFQKGDIAEGYSVSREKKESFPLTVTSAQKNPTAFYLCASSIGGGGDQPQHFGDGTRLSIL.

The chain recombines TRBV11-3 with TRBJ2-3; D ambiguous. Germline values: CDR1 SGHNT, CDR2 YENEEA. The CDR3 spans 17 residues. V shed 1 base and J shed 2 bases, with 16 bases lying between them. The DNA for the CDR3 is TGTGCCAGCAGCTTAGGTGCAGCGCCGCCTCTCACAGATACGCAGTATTTT. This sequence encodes CASSLGAAPPLTDTQYF.

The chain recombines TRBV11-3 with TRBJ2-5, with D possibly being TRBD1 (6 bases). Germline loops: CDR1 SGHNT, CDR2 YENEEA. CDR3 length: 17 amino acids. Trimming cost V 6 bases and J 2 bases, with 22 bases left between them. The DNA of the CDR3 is TGTGCCAGCAGTACAGGGATGGCAACGATGAATCAAGAGACCCAGTACTTC. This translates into CASSTGMATMNQETQYF. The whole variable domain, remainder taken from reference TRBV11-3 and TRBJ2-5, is EAGVVQSPRYKIIEKKQPVAFWCNPISGHNTLYWYLQNLGQGPELLIRYENEEAVDDSQLPKDRFSAERLKGVDSTLKIQPAELGDSAVYLCASSTGMATMNQETQYFGPGTRLLVL.

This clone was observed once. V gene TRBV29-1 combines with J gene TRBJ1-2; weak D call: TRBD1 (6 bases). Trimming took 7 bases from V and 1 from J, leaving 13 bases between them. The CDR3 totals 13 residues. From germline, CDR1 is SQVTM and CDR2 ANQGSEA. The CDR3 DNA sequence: TGCAGCGCCGAGGACAGTTTTAACTATGGCTACACCTTC. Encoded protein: CSAEDSFNYGYTF.

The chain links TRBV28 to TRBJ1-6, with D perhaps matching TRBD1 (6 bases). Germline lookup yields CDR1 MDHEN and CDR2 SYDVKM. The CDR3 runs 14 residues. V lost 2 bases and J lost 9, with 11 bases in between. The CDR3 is CASSLVQGRSPLHF. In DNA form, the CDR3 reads TGTGCCAGCAGTTTAGTACAGGGTCGTTCACCCCTCCACTTT.

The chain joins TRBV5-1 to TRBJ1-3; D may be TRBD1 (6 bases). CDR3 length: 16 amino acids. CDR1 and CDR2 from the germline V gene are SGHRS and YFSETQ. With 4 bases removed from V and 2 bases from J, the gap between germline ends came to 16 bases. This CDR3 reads CASSPKQGSTGNTIYF. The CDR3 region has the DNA TGCGCCAGCAGCCCTAAACAGGGCTCGACTGGAAACACCATATATTTT.

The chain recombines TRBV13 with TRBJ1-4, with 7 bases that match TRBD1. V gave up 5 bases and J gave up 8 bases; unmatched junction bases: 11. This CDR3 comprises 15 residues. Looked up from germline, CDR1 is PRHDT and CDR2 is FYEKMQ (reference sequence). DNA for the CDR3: TGTGCCAGCAGCCCGTCGACAGGGATTAAGGAAAAACTGTTTTTT. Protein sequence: CASSPSTGIKEKLFF.

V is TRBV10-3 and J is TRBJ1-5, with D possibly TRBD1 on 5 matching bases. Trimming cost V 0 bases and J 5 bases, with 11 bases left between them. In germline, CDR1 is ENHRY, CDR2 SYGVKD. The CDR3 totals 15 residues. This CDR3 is CAISESIGEDQPQHF. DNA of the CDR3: TGTGCCATCAGTGAGTCGATAGGGGAGGATCAGCCCCAGCATTTT.

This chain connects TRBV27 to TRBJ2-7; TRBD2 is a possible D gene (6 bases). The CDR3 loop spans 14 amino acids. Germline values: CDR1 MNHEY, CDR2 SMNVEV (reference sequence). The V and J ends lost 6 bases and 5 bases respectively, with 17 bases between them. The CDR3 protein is CASRFYGGSHEQYF. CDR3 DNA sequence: TGTGCCAGCAGGTTTTATGGAGGGAGCCACGAGCAGTACTTC.

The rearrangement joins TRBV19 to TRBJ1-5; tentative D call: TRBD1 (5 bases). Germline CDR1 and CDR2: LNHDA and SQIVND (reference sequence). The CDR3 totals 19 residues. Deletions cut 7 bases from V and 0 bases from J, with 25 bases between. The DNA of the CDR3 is TGTGCCAGTACTGGGGGGACGAATCTATACCTTATTAGCAATCAGCCCCAGCATTTT. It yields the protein CASTGGTNLYLISNQPQHF.

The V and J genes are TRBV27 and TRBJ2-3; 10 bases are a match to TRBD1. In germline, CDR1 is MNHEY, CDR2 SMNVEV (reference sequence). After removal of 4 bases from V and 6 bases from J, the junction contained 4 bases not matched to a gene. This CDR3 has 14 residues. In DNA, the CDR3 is TGTGCCAGCAGTTCGACAGGGGGCTGGGATACGCAGTATTTT. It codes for CASSSTGGWDTQYF.

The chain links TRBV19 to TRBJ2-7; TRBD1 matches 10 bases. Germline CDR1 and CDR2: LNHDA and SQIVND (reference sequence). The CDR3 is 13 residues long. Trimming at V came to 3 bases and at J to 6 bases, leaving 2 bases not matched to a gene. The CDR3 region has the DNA TGTGCCAGTAGTATCGGGACAGGGGTCGAGCAGTACTTC. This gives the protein CASSIGTGVEQYF.

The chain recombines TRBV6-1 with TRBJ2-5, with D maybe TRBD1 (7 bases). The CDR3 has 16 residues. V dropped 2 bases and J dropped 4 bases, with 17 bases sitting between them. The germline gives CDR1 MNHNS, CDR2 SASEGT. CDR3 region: CASSESQGEVAETQYF. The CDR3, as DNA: TGTGCCAGCAGTGAAAGCCAGGGGGAGGTTGCAGAGACCCAGTACTTC.

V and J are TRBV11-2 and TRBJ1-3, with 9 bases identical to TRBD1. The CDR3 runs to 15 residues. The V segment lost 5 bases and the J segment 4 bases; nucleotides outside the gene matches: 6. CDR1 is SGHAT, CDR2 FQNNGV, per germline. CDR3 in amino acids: CASSPGQGLGNTIYF. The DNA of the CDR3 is TGTGCCAGCAGCCCCGGACAGGGGTTGGGAAACACCATATATTTT.

CDR3 bases: TGTGCCAGTAGTATAGAAGGTAGCGGGTCTGAGCAGTTCTTC. This sequence encodes CASSIEGSGSEQFF. J is TRBJ2-1 and V is TRBV19; TRBD2 aligns across 7 bases. The germline V gene encodes CDR1 LNHDA and CDR2 SQIVND (reference sequence). The CDR3 is 14 amino acids. The J segment lost 9 bases and the V segment lost 0 bases, leaving 5 bases of the junction unmatched.

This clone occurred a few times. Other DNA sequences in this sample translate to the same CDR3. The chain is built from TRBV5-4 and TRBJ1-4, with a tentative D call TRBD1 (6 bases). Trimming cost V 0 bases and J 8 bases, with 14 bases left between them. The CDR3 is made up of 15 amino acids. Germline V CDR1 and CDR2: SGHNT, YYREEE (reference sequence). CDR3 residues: CASSLDQGQGEKLFF. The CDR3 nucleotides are TGTGCCAGCAGCTTGGATCAGGGACAAGGAGAAAAACTGTTTTTT.